This T cell receptor beta chain was recovered during a study of spatial heterogeneity in lung cancer. Study overall: Alpha-chain sequences were consistently detected less often than beta-chain sequences. On average, each unique TCR and UMI combination appeared more than ten times in raw reads. Study-level results: Blood carried ubiquitous expanded tumor TCRs more at resection than follow-up.

There are a few counts of this clonotype. The target antigen is unknown. Time point here: sample taken at primary tumor resection. The donors comprised 60 to 80 untreated early-stage non-small cell lung cancer patients. TCRdb recomputed calls from the 5' RACE reads with MiXCR, one row per CDR3 protein. The sample records about 23,000 distinct CDR3 sequences, less than 6% being singletons. Germline V gene data show CDR1 as KGHSH and CDR2 as LQKENI. The V and J ends lost 4 bases and 5 bases, in that order; junction bases with no gene match: 10. This CDR3 has 16 residues. The sequences come from PBMCs, collected at surgery. The chain is built from TRBV18 and TRBJ2-7; 11 nucleotides line up with TRBD1. The source is a male donor with early-stage non-small cell lung cancer. CDR3 DNA: TGTGCCAGCTCACGGTCCCCGGGACAGGGGGGCCACGAGCAGTACTTC. Protein: CASSRSPGQGGHEQYF.